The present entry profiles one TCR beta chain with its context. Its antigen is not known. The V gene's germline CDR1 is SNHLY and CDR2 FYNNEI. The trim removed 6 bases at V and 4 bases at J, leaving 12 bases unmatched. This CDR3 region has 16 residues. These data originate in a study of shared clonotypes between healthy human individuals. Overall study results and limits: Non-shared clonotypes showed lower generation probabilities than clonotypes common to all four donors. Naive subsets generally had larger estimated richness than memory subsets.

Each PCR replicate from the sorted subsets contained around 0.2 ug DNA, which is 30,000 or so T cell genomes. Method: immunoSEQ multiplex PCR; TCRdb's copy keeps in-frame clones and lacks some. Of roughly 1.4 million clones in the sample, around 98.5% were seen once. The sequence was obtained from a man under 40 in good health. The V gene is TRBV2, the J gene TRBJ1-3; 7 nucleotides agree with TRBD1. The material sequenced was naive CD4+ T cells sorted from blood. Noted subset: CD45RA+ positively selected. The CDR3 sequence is CASRDRTSGQGNTIYF. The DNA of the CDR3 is TGTGCCAGCAGGGACAGGACATCTGGGCAGGGAAACACCATATATTTT.